This is a list of T cell receptor beta chains from one sample in a study of siplizumab effects on memory and regulatory T cells. Sequenced by immunoSEQ multiplex PCR; TCRdb stores in-frame clones only, minus some. The data contain approximately 100,000 clones, roughly 91% of them seen just once; the ten biggest clones take up 12%. Sequences were obtained from non-Treg CD4+ T cells sorted from blood. These receptor sequences come from a human donor in good health. Both conserved end residues are part of each CDR3. A D gene is named only where the DNA matches it firmly. Rows may omit the clone size; those that give it use once, few, many or a size class.

D gene: NA; V gene: TRBV6-6; clone size: NA; J gene: TRBJ2-1; CDR3 protein: CASSLSGEGEQFF; CDR3 DNA: TGTGCCAGCAGTTTAAGCGGTGAGGGTGAGCAGTTCTTC
D gene: NA; V gene: TRBV27; clone size: NA; J gene: TRBJ2-3; CDR3 protein: CASSFQGLTDTQYF; CDR3 DNA: TGTGCCAGCAGTTTTCAGGGACTCACAGATACGCAGTATTTT
D gene: NA; V gene: TRBV15; clone size: NA; J gene: TRBJ2-1; CDR3 protein: CATSRGGGLGEQFF; CDR3 DNA: TGTGCCACCAGCAGAGGGGGTGGATTGGGTGAGCAGTTCTTC
D gene: NA; V gene: TRBV5-6; clone size: NA; J gene: TRBJ2-7; CDR3 protein: CASSLYNSYEQYF; CDR3 DNA: TGTGCCAGCAGCTTGTACAATTCCTACGAGCAGTACTTC
D gene: TRBD2; V gene: TRBV7-9; clone size: once; J gene: TRBJ2-1; CDR3 protein: CASSLGTSAYNEQFF; CDR3 DNA: TGTGCCAGCAGCCTGGGGACTAGTGCCTACAATGAGCAGTTCTTC
D gene: NA; V gene: TRBV11-3; clone size: NA; J gene: TRBJ2-1; CDR3 protein: CASTFSGHYGDEQFF; CDR3 DNA: TGTGCCAGCACCTTCTCGGGGCACTACGGCGATGAGCAGTTCTTC
D gene: NA; V gene: TRBV30; clone size: NA; J gene: TRBJ2-7; CDR3 protein: CAASPGSSYEQYF; CDR3 DNA: TGTGCCGCGAGCCCGGGGAGCTCCTACGAGCAGTACTTC
D gene: NA; V gene: TRBV30; clone size: NA; J gene: TRBJ1-5; CDR3 protein: CAWSGRREQPQHF; CDR3 DNA: TGTGCCTGGAGCGGTAGGCGGGAGCAGCCCCAGCATTTT
D gene: TRBD2; V gene: TRBV4-2; clone size: once; J gene: TRBJ2-1; CDR3 protein: CASSQRRDSGATYNEQFF; CDR3 DNA: TGTGCCAGCAGCCAACGCCGAGATAGCGGGGCCACCTACAATGAGCAGTTCTTC
D gene: TRBD1; V gene: TRBV5-1; clone size: NA; J gene: TRBJ1-6; CDR3 protein: CASSLDRGWPPLHF; CDR3 DNA: TGCGCCAGCAGCTTGGACAGGGGATGGCCACCCCTCCACTTT
D gene: NA; V gene: TRBV5-4; clone size: few; J gene: TRBJ2-1; CDR3 protein: CASSLVGTPKANEQFF; CDR3 DNA: TGTGCCAGCAGCTTGGTCGGGACTCCTAAAGCCAATGAGCAGTTCTTC
D gene: NA; V gene: TRBV15; clone size: NA; J gene: TRBJ1-4; CDR3 protein: CATSRPTVHNEKLFF; CDR3 DNA: TGTGCCACCAGCAGGCCGACGGTCCATAATGAAAAACTGTTTTTT
D gene: NA; V gene: TRBV18; clone size: NA; J gene: TRBJ2-7; CDR3 protein: CASSPPTQVSSYEQYF; CDR3 DNA: TGTGCCAGCTCACCACCTACACAGGTGAGCTCCTACGAGCAGTACTTC
D gene: TRBD2; V gene: TRBV29-1; clone size: once; J gene: TRBJ2-5; CDR3 protein: CSVGGTSGRQETQYF; CDR3 DNA: TGCAGCGTTGGGGGGACTAGCGGGAGGCAAGAGACCCAGTACTTC
D gene: TRBD1; V gene: TRBV28; clone size: NA; J gene: TRBJ2-1; CDR3 protein: CASSTGTGVGNEQFF; CDR3 DNA: TGTGCCAGCAGTACCGGGACAGGGGTAGGCAATGAGCAGTTCTTC